The next 20 T cell receptor beta chains were all read from a single sample in a study of CD4 T cells in relation to SARS-CoV-2 and coronaviruses. Repertoires were generated with immunoSEQ multiplex PCR, while TCRdb's copy carries only in-frame clones and drops some. The repertoire holds tens of thousands of clones, with 75% to 85% as singletons. Their cognate antigens are unknown. The sequenced sample consisted of memory CD4+ T cells from PBMCs, cultured in vitro. The receptors here all came from an adult with COVID-19.

J is TRBJ2-7 and V is TRBV7-9, with D perhaps given as TRBD1 or TRBD2 (5 bases each). The V and J ends lost 1 base and 0 bases respectively, with 13 bases between them. The germline CDR1 and CDR2 sequences are SEHNR and FQNEAQ (reference sequence). The CDR3 runs 16 residues. The CDR3 DNA follows: TGTGCCAGCAGCTTAGATCGTGGGGGATACTCCTACGAGCAGTACTTC. Its translation: CASSLDRGGYSYEQYF.

This rearrangement joins TRBV7-6 to TRBJ2-5; the D gene is possibly TRBD2 (6 bases). Germline assignment: CDR1 SGHVS and CDR2 FNYEAQ. V lost 6 bases, J lost 5 bases, and 10 bases lay in between. This CDR3 region has 12 residues. DNA for the CDR3: TGTGCCAGCAGGGGGGGTTCGGAGACCCAGTACTTC. It codes for CASRGGSETQYF.

This clone came up a few times. V and J are TRBV19 and TRBJ2-3, with D maybe TRBD2 (6 bases). The CDR3 has 16 residues. CDR1 is LNHDA and CDR2 is SQIVND in the germline V gene (reference sequence). V shed 5 bases and J shed 2 bases, with 17 bases lying between them. For the CDR3, the DNA is TGTGCCAGTAGTGGGGGGACCCGGTTTTCCACAGATACGCAGTATTTT. Protein product: CASSGGTRFSTDTQYF.

This clone was counted only a few times. The DNA of the CDR3 is TGCGCCAGCAGGCTCCTGAACACCGGGGAGCTGTTTTTT. This translates into CASRLLNTGELFF. The chain couples TRBV5-1 to TRBJ2-2; the D is unclear. This CDR3 comprises 13 residues. V was clipped by 5 bases and J by 1 base, with 6 bases between them. CDR1 and CDR2 (germline): SGHRS, YFSETQ.

This clone has only one observation. The rearrangement joins TRBV11-2 to TRBJ2-3; no reliable D call. This CDR3 has 13 amino acids. V dropped 5 bases and J dropped 2 bases, with 8 bases sitting between them. CDR1 is SGHAT, CDR2 FQNNGV, per germline. The CDR3 bases are TGTGCCAGCAGCCTGGGATTCACAGATACGCAGTATTTT. Amino acid sequence: CASSLGFTDTQYF.

This clone was seen only a few times. V is TRBV7-2 and J is TRBJ2-2, with TRBD2 identical over 11 bases. The CDR3 is 15 residues long. The germline CDR1 and CDR2 sequences are SGHTA and FQGNSA. J gave up 5 bases and V 6 bases, and 5 bases lay outside the gene matches. CDR3 nucleotides: TGTGCCAGCAGTGCTAGCGGGAGGATTACCGGGGAGCTGTTTTTT. Protein: CASSASGRITGELFF.

The chain recombines TRBV7-2 with TRBJ2-3, with D possibly being TRBD2 (6 bases). V was shortened by 8 bases and J by 6 bases, with 18 bases between the two germline ends. CDR3 size: 14 residues. Germline values: CDR1 SGHTA, CDR2 FQGNSA. DNA of the CDR3: TGTGCCAGCCAGCCAGCGGGTGACCCGGATACGCAGTATTTT. Encoded protein: CASQPAGDPDTQYF.

V and J are TRBV3-1 (or the pseudogene TRBV3-2) and TRBJ2-5, with D tentatively TRBD1 or TRBD2 (5 bases each). Trimming stripped 3 bases from V and 6 bases from J, with 11 bases between. Germline values: CDR1 LGHDT, CDR2 YNNKEL (reference sequence). The CDR3 totals 13 residues. The CDR3 region is CASSHGGRKTQYF. CDR3 sequence (DNA): TGTGCCAGCAGCCATGGGGGTAGGAAGACCCAGTACTTC.

This clone was seen a few times. The chain combines TRBV7-2 with TRBJ1-2; weak D call: TRBD1 (6 bases). Trimming removed 1 base at V and 7 bases at J, with 13 bases between. This CDR3 is 14 amino acids long. Germline loops: CDR1 SGHTA, CDR2 FQGNSA. CDR3 DNA: TGTGCCAGCAGCTTAGGTTCCGGGGGCCGTGGCTACACCTTC. It encodes CASSLGSGGRGYTF.

The rearrangement joins TRBV7-6 to TRBJ2-3, with 13 positions matching TRBD2. With 1 base clipped from V and 4 bases from J, the junction kept 8 bases outside the gene matches. The V gene's germline CDR1 is SGHVS and CDR2 FNYEAQ. This CDR3 has 18 residues. CDR3 loop: CASSLGGLAGSRADTQYF. The CDR3 nucleotides read TGTGCCAGCAGCTTAGGGGGACTAGCGGGATCTCGCGCAGATACGCAGTATTTT.

The chain combines TRBV24-1 with TRBJ2-3; 11 bases map to TRBD2. Germline V gene data show CDR1 as KGHDR and CDR2 as SFDVKD. The V gene end was trimmed by 5 bases and the J gene end by 1 base; junction bases not matched to a gene: 4. The CDR3 extends over 16 amino acids. The CDR3 nucleotides read TGTGCCACCAGTGCTAGCGGGAGGCGACGCACAGATACGCAGTATTTT. Protein product: CATSASGRRRTDTQYF.

The V and J genes are TRBV20-1 and TRBJ2-1; 8 positions match TRBD2. The CDR3 contains 13 residues. V dropped 3 bases and J dropped 9; count of bases not matched to a gene: 7. CDR1 is DFQATT and CDR2 is SNEGSKA in the germline V gene (reference sequence). CDR3 nucleotide sequence: TGCAGTGCTAGTTTGATTGCGGGAGGTGAGCAGTTCTTC. Its translation: CSASLIAGGEQFF.

The sample holds a few counts of this clone. The genes are TRBV7-9 and TRBJ2-5, with TRBD1 matching over 9 bases. The J segment lost 5 bases and the V segment lost 2 bases, leaving 6 bases of the junction unmatched. The CDR3 is 15 residues long. The germline V gene has CDR1 SEHNR and CDR2 FQNEAQ (reference sequence). CDR3 amino acids: CASSLTGGYVETQYF. The CDR3 bases are TGTGCCAGCAGCTTAACAGGGGGCTATGTGGAGACCCAGTACTTC.

The CDR3 DNA is TGTGCCAGTAGTATTCGTCCGGGGGACTCCTACGAGCAGTACTTC. This codes for CASSIRPGDSYEQYF. The rearrangement uses TRBV19 and TRBJ2-7, with a tentative D call TRBD2 (6 bases). CDR3 length: 15 amino acids. Germline V lookup: CDR1 LNHDA, CDR2 SQIVND (reference sequence). Trimming left V 3 bases short and J 0 bases short, with 12 bases between.

The chain combines TRBV29-1 with TRBJ2-1; the D gene could be TRBD1 or TRBD2 (5 bases each). The ends were cut back, 5 bases at V and 13 bases at J, with 15 bases in the middle. Germline-derived CDR1 and CDR2 are SQVTM and ANQGSEA. The CDR3 consists of 11 residues. Here the CDR3 reads CSVRVNRDQFF. CDR3 coding DNA: TGCAGCGTTAGGGTAAACCGGGACCAGTTCTTC.

This clone was seen a handful of times. The rearrangement joins TRBV2 to TRBJ2-2; D gene ambiguous. The CDR3 has 12 amino acids. In germline, CDR1 is SNHLY, CDR2 FYNNEI. The V end lost 7 bases, the J end lost 6 bases, and 9 bases lay between the germline ends. The CDR3 loop reads CASNRVAGELFF. For the CDR3, the DNA is TGTGCCAGCAATAGAGTTGCCGGGGAGCTGTTTTTT.

This chain links TRBV30 with TRBJ2-7; 9 bases are shared with TRBD2. The germline gives CDR1 GTSNPN, CDR2 SVGIG (reference sequence). The CDR3 runs to 17 residues. The J segment lost 2 bases and the V segment lost 0 bases, leaving 11 bases of the junction unmatched. The CDR3: CAWSVPWREGRTYEQYF. The CDR3 DNA sequence: TGTGCCTGGAGTGTACCGTGGCGGGAGGGTAGGACCTACGAGCAGTACTTC.

The J gene is TRBJ1-1, the V gene TRBV24-1; D remains unclear. V was trimmed by 5 bases and J by 2 bases, leaving 8 bases between them. Germline values: CDR1 KGHDR, CDR2 SFDVKD. The CDR3 consists of 13 residues. CDR3 amino acids: CATSGIGNTEAFF. CDR3 DNA: TGTGCCACCAGTGGTATAGGAAACACTGAAGCTTTCTTT.

The J gene is TRBJ2-7, the V gene TRBV27, with 7 bases identical to TRBD1. V dropped 6 bases and J dropped 3; count of bases not matched to a gene: 5. Germline V gene data show CDR1 as MNHEY and CDR2 as SMNVEV (reference sequence). The length of the CDR3 is 13 residues. CDR3 in amino acids: CASRGQNGYEQYF. The CDR3 DNA follows: TGTGCCAGCAGGGGACAGAATGGCTACGAGCAGTACTTC.

The chain links TRBV2 to TRBJ2-1; maybe TRBD2 (6 bases). Trimming left V 7 bases short and J 10 bases short, with 14 bases between. The CDR3 sequence is 12 residues long. Germline V gene lookup returns CDR1 SNHLY and CDR2 FYNNEI. Written as DNA, the CDR3 is TGTGCCAGCAAAAGAGGAGGGGACGAGCAGTTCTTC. This sequence encodes CASKRGGDEQFF.